The next 2 T cell receptor beta chains were all read from a single sample in a study of T cells in Graves' hyperthyroidism and ophthalmopathy. Amplification yielded TCR beta CDR3 regions, with RNA transcripts as the source. RT-PCR in the first round (using the HTBI primer set) targeted the TCR CDR3. TCRdb re-derived calls from the multiplex PCR reads in MiXCR, one entry per CDR3 protein. The profile covers 640,000 or so distinct CDR3 sequences, with approximately 15% appearing a single time and 6.5% to 9% taken by the ten largest. Sequenced sample: blood. The receptor source for this set is a woman aged 18-29 years with Graves' ophthalmopathy.

In its sample, this clonotype was seen a few times. One base away lies a much larger clone, so this may be a sequencing read error. The rearrangement joins TRBV6-2 or TRBV6-3 to TRBJ1-5, with 10 bases lining up with TRBD1. Germline V gene sequence: CDR1 MNHEY, CDR2 SVGEGT. The CDR3 totals 14 residues. V lost 7 bases, J lost 3 bases, and 3 bases stayed unmatched. The chain's CDR3 is CASTGTGDNQPQHF. DNA for the CDR3: TGTGCCAGCACAGGGACAGGGGACAATCAGCCCCAGCATTTT.

The sample holds many counts of this clonotype. The chain uses TRBV20-1 and TRBJ1-1; 8 bases are shared with TRBD1. V shed 5 bases, J shed 0 bases, and the junction held 5 bases outside the gene matches. Germline loops: CDR1 DFQATT, CDR2 SNEGSKA (reference sequence). This CDR3 region has 14 residues. The CDR3 here is CSARRGQMNTEAFF. In DNA, the CDR3 is TGCAGTGCTCGCAGGGGGCAGATGAACACTGAAGCTTTCTTT.